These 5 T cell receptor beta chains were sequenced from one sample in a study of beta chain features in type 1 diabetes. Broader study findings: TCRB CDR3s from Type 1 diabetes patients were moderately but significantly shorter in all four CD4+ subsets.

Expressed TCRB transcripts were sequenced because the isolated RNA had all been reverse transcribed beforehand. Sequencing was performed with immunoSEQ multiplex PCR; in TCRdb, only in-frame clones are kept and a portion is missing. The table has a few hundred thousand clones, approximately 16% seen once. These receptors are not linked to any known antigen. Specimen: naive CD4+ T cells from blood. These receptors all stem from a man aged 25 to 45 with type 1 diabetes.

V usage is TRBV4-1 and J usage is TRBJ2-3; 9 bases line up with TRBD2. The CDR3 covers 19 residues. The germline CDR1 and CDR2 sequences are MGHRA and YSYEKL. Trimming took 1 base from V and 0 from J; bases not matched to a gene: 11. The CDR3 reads CASSQGGRAGGLSTDTQYF. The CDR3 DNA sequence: TGCGCCAGCAGCCAAGGTGGGAGAGCGGGAGGCCTGAGCACAGATACGCAGTATTTT.

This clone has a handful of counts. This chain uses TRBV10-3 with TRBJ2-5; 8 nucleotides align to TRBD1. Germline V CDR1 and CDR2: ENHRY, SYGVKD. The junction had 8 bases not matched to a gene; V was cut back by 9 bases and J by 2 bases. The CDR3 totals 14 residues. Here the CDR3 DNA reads TGTGCCATTTCTAGACAGGGGATACAAGAGACCCAGTACTTC. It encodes CAISRQGIQETQYF.

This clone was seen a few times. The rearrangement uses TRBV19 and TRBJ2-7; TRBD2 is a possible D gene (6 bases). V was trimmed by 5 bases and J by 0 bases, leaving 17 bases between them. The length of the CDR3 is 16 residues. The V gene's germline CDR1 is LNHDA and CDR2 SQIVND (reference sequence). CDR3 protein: CASSPMGDLSSYEQYF. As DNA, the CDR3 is TGTGCCAGTAGTCCGATGGGGGACTTAAGCTCCTACGAGCAGTACTTC.

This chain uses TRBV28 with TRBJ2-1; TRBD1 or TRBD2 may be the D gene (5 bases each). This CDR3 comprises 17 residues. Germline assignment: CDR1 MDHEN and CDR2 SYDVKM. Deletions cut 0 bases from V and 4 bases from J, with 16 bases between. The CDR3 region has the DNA TGTGCCAGCAGTTTATGGACTCCCGGGACGGGATACAATGAGCAGTTCTTC. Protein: CASSLWTPGTGYNEQFF.

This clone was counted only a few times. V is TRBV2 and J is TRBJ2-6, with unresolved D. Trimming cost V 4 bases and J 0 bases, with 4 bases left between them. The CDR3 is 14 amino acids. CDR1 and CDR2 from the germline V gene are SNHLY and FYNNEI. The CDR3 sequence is CASSGSSGANVLTF. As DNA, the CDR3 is TGTGCCAGCAGTGGCAGCTCTGGGGCCAACGTCCTGACTTTC.